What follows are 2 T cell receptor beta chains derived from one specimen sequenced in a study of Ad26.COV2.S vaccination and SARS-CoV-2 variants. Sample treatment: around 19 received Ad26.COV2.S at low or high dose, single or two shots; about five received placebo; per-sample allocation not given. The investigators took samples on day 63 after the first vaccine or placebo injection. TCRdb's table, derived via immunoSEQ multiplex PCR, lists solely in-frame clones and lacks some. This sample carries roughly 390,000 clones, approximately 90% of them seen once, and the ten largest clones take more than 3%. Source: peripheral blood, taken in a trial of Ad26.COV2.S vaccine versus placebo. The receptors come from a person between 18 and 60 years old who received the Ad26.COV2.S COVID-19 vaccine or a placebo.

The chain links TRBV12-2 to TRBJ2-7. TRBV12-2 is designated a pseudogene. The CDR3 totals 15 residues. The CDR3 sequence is CASRTPTRPSEEQYF. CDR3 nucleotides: TGTGCAAGTCGCACTCCCACTCGGCCTTCTGAAGAGCAGTACTTC.

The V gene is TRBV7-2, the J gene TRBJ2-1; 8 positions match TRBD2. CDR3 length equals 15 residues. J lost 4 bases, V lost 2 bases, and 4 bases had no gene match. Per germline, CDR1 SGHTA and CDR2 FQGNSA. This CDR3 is CASSLFAGGYNEQFF. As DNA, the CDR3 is TGTGCCAGCAGCTTATTTGCGGGGGGATACAATGAGCAGTTCTTC.